This T cell receptor beta chain was identified during a study of cytomegalovirus exposure and HLA in healthy donors (dated by TCRdb to about 2017). For the wider study: An earlier analysis of about 530 of the donors reported over 250 Gb of sequence data and 95 million to 130 million unique TCR beta sequences obtained from approximately 180 million T cells. In a later genetic analysis, genome-wide SNP genotypes for about 55% of the roughly 700 donors were used, and that subset was treated as a discovery cohort. Several DR-DQ haplotypes were handled as single units for association and clustering because linkage in the cohort was strong. Every discovery cohort repertoire had been produced on one sequencing platform. The study aimed to test whether cataloging public T cell receptors could reveal signatures of past pathogen exposure. About 320 gigabases of sequencing data and approximately 85 million unique TCR sequences were included in an early release covering 550 to 650 HLA-typed donors. Rather than drawing on any new phenotypic data, the later analysis identified candidate immune exposures from TCR beta sequences and the way those sequences occurred across donors. Among some 400 genotyped donors of the cohort, an average of approximately 240,000 unique TCR beta nucleotide sequences were sequenced per donor, 15% to 20% of them non-productive. In a later analysis, previously published TCR beta repertoires from fewer than 750 donors were re-analyzed and high-resolution HLA genotyping was added so that TCR occurrence patterns could be studied. The study combined high-throughput TCR immunosequencing, statistical association of individual TCRs with disease status, and machine learning to predict cytomegalovirus infection status. Among the roughly 400 genotyped donors, more than 70% belonged to the genetic ancestry cluster associated with self-reported Caucasian donors. In addition to the first cohort of 666 subjects, a separate validation cohort of 120 different subjects was used. Alongside the repertoire data, information on donor age, sex, ethnicity and CMV serostatus was compiled. HLA typing covered class I and class II loci at four-digit resolution. The T cell repertoires of around 730 subjects were profiled by immunosequencing and related to cytomegalovirus serostatus. The number of typed donors differed by locus: about 620-630 for A, B, C, DRB1 and DQB1; 522 for DQA1; roughly 600 for DPA1; and about 450 for DPB1. In an earlier analysis of several hundred of the donors, high-throughput TCR beta sequencing was used to judge whether each TCR beta V gene segment behaved as functional or pseudogenic. The paper's findings and limits, for the study overall: It was suggested by the authors that the approach could potentially be generalized to other disease states and immunological phenotypes. A later analysis found that TCR association rates varied across HLA loci, with DRB1 alleles showing the most associated TCRs and HLA-C alleles the fewest. A further reported finding was that TCR beta sequences accurately predicted the HLA-A and HLA-B alleles for most subjects in the first cohort. A later genetic analysis reported fewer N-insertions in productive TCRs among donors in an Asian-associated ancestry cluster than the roughly 700-donor mean. Cytomegalovirus status was reported to be diagnosed by the classifier with high specificity and sensitivity in both the original and validation cohorts. At a false discovery rate of 0.05, a later analysis linked roughly 17,000 TCR beta sequences to specific HLA alleles. The cohort was sequenced for TCR beta chains only, and without alpha or paired-chain data the features that could be detected were limited. The 87-base-pair reads could not distinguish some IMGT-functional V segments, including TRBV6-2 and TRBV6-3, so those segments were excluded. HLA typing was unavailable for some donors at each locus, so association tests used only the typed subset. Strong co-occurrence of HLA alleles, especially DR and DQ, made assigning TCR associations to individual alleles difficult. A cluster of highly shared sequence variants was judged likely to be a technical artifact of the sequencing pipeline. In vitro tests confirmed that a few of the cytomegalovirus-associated TCR beta chains recognize cytomegalovirus antigens. In a later analysis, most CMV-associated TCR beta chains were found to appear HLA-restricted, with HLA associations seemingly driven largely by CMV exposure. Most TCR sequences were seen in very few donors, while some public TCRs were found in many individuals. Presence/absence analyses assumed roughly uniform sequencing depth across donors, an assumption that may not hold. Linkage disequilibrium might explain the correlated functional status among segregating V segments, but an unknown experimental factor could not be ruled out. Because counts were too low, about 18 rarely observed V segments, including chromosome 9 orphons, were excluded from the earlier analysis of 587 of the donors. In a later analysis, HLA-associated TCR beta chains showed more clonal expansion and lower generation probabilities than non-associated chains that were equally common. An earlier analysis of roughly 570 of the donors showed that most TCR beta V segments appeared in productive rearrangements either about 90% or about 30% of the time, which broadly matched IMGT annotations. V-gene and J-gene trimming of TCR beta chains was associated with a missense DCLRE1C variant in a later genetic analysis, and the association was replicated in an independent cohort. In a later analysis, several top co-occurrence clusters were reported to appear linked to parvovirus B19, influenza, CMV and Epstein-Barr virus. The study gave a list of 150 to 200 TCR beta chains associated with cytomegalovirus. The only immune exposure information available for the cohort was CMV serostatus.

Libraries were constructed by the immunoSEQ multiplex PCR assay. For the multiplex PCR, a mixture combining 60 forward primers for TCR Vbeta segments and 13 reverse primers for TCR Jbeta segments was used. The CDR3 region of rearranged TCR beta genes was amplified from genomic DNA with a multiplex PCR assay. The amplified TCR beta libraries were sequenced on the Illumina HiSeq System as 87-base-pair reads. The original pipeline was this. A later analysis counted approximately 84 million unique TCR beta chains across the 650 to 800 repertoires, and around 9.9 million of these chains were shared by at least two donors. Raw reads were error-corrected and collapsed into unique sequences with a nearest-neighbor algorithm that merged closely related sequences to remove PCR and sequencing errors. CDR3 sequences were aligned to IMGT reference sequences to assign V, D and J gene segments. Each retained sequence needed at least a six-nucleotide match to both a V gene segment and a J gene segment. Rearrangements were classified as productive when the CDR3 lacked stop codons and remained in frame with V and J, and all other rearrangements were classified as non-productive. Following IMGT convention, CDR3 was defined as the stretch from the second conserved V-encoded cysteine to the conserved J-encoded phenylalanine. The earlier analysis of some 600 of the donors excluded sequences that lacked an unambiguous match to a single V gene segment. An earlier analysis of a few hundred of the donors called V segments functional above 56.7% productive rearrangements and segregating when the between-donor standard deviation exceeded 5%. To diagnose cytomegalovirus status from the catalog of TCR beta chain sequences, a statistical classification framework was built. A later analysis assigned V and J genes by comparing TCR nucleotide sequences with IMGT/GENE-DB human TR gene sequences. The TCRdist pipeline was used in a later analysis to assign CDR3 sequences and most-parsimonious VDJ recombination scenarios. A later analysis defined each TCR beta chain by its CDR3 amino acid sequence plus V-gene family, and excluded reads lacking a unique V-gene family. To address suspected cross-contamination and a sequencing artifact, a later analysis removed roughly 640 highly shared, low-generation-probability nucleotide sequences. For each public chain, a later analysis derived a clonal expansion index from normalized ranks of inferred template counts within each repertoire. In a later analysis, generation probabilities were computed with a VDJ recombination model fitted to out-of-frame rearrangements, and the resulting probabilities were checked against IGoR. A later analysis scored TCR-TCR, TCR-HLA and TCR-CMV co-occurrence with hypergeometric tests, applying a repertoire-size bias correction to TCR pairs. In a later analysis, false discovery rates were estimated by permuting HLA or CMV assignments 20 times. A later analysis grouped co-occurring TCRs with DBSCAN, adding TCRdist sequence similarity when clustering within HLA-allele-positive subsets. For co-occurrence clustering, repertoires with fewer than 30,000 or more than 120,000 public chains were excluded, along with five repertoires with anomalous nucleotide sharing. What TCRdb holds here is the immuneACCESS table cut down to in-frame rearrangements. Part of the clones is not present; checked against another copy, under half of the missing clones reflect an unresolved V gene, and the others are unexplained. V, J and clone size are taken as reported in that table, and D and trimming were inferred from the DNA itself. The sample contains 130,000 to 150,000 clones, about three quarters of them found a single time. Jointly, the top ten make up less than 15% of the sample.

The germline V gene specifies SGDLS as CDR1 and YYNGEE as CDR2. Taken from cysteine to phenylalanine, the CDR3 has 16 residues. This entry keeps only the CDR3 DNA: 48 bases, framed from base 1. Clipping removes 4 bases from V and 5 bases from J, with 12 as the unmatched junction base count. In total, just over 650 healthy bone marrow donors made up the cohort. All cohort members were sampled while nominally healthy, although unrecorded immune exposures were likely present. The donor tested CMV seropositive and was one of the 289 seropositive cohort members. A peripheral blood sample was provided by each donor, and peripheral blood mononuclear cells were used for TCR beta sequencing. Genomic DNA extraction from the blood cell samples was performed with the Qiagen DNeasy Blood Extraction Kit. Comment on this clone: Its antigen target is currently unknown. No clone much larger than this one lies a single base away; base qualities are absent.

The sample taken for sequencing was PBMCs. This receptor was identified in a man aged 35-49 years in good health and CMV-seropositive. The V and J segments used are TRBV9 and TRBJ2-1; 7 central bases correspond to TRBD2. The CDR3 here reads CASSSRTSRAHNEQFF. The DNA sequence is TGTGCCAGCAGCTCAAGGACTAGTCGGGCCCACAATGAGCAGTTCTTC. The variable domain in full, with residues beyond the CDR3 obtained from the reference TRBV9 and TRBJ2-1 genes, is DSGVTQTPKHLITATGQRVTLRCSPRSGDLSVYWYQQSLDQGLQFLIQYYNGEERAKGNILERFSAQQFPDLHSELNLSSLELGDSALYFCASSSRTSRAHNEQFFGPGTRLTVL.